These 21 T cell receptor beta chains were all obtained from the same sample, sequenced in a study of blood T cell repertoires in COVID-19. This table comes from immunoSEQ multiplex PCR, and its TCRdb copy is limited to in-frame clones, with some not included. The profile covers over 70,000 clones, with more than 75% appearing a single time and 25% to 30% taken by the ten largest. The sequenced material came from peripheral blood. The source of these receptors is an elderly woman with active or convalescent COVID-19.

This chain connects TRBV5-6 to TRBJ1-2; D is undetermined. Trimming stripped 0 bases from V and 8 bases from J, with 5 bases between. This CDR3 is 11 amino acids long. Germline V gene data show CDR1 as SGHDT and CDR2 as YYEEEE. CDR3 sequence (DNA): TGTGCCAGCAGCTTGGATCGGGGCTACACCTTC. It codes for CASSLDRGYTF.

This clone has only a few counts. V usage is TRBV4-3 and J usage is TRBJ1-6; D is perhaps TRBD1 (5 bases). This CDR3 has 16 amino acids. Germline CDR1 is LGHNA and CDR2 is YSLEER. V lost 0 bases, J lost 10 bases, and 16 bases lay in between. CDR3: CASSQDSTAGRSPLHF. The CDR3 coding sequence is TGCGCCAGCAGCCAAGATTCCACAGCGGGGCGGTCACCCCTCCACTTT.

The rearrangement links TRBV5-1 to TRBJ1-1, with 7 bases fitting TRBD1. Germline V lookup: CDR1 SGHRS, CDR2 YFSETQ. This CDR3 has 13 amino acids. V lost 3 bases to trimming and J lost 11 bases; unmatched junction nucleotides: 10. As DNA, the CDR3 is TGCGCCAGCAGCTCCAGACAGGGCCGTGAGGCTTTCTTT. It translates to CASSSRQGREAFF.

This clone was counted a single time. The chain's CDR3 is CASSTQGAYEQFF. CDR3 nucleotides: TGTGCCAGTAGTACACAGGGGGCGTATGAGCAGTTCTTC. V and J are TRBV19 and TRBJ2-1, with 9 bases lining up with TRBD1. V shed 4 bases and J 8 bases; nucleotides not matched to a gene: 3. The germline V gene encodes CDR1 LNHDA and CDR2 SQIVND (reference sequence). The CDR3 covers 13 residues.

V gene TRBV27 combines with J gene TRBJ1-2; 7 bases are a match to TRBD1. The CDR3 has 16 residues. Trimming removed 5 bases from V and 7 bases from J; junction bases left unmatched: 16. Germline V CDR1 and CDR2: MNHEY, SMNVEV (reference sequence). CDR3 loop: CASSADRDGGYSGYTF. The CDR3 DNA is TGTGCCAGCAGTGCTGACAGGGATGGGGGTTACTCTGGCTACACCTTC.

This chain uses TRBV18 with TRBJ2-2; no reliable D call. Trimming took 1 base from V and 4 from J, leaving 13 bases between them. This CDR3 is 16 amino acids long. Germline CDR1 KGHSH, CDR2 LQKENI. In nucleotides, the CDR3 is TGTGCCAGCTCACCACGCGGCTCCTCGACCACCGGGGAGCTGTTTTTT. This codes for CASSPRGSSTTGELFF.

The V gene is TRBV5-1, the J gene TRBJ2-3; TRBD1 aligns across 12 bases. The V and J ends lost 3 bases and 7 bases, in that order; junction bases with no gene match: 6. CDR1 SGHRS and CDR2 YFSETQ come from the germline V gene. This CDR3 is built from 15 residues. CDR3: CASSYGTGGENTQYF. DNA of the CDR3: TGCGCCAGCAGCTACGGGACAGGGGGCGAAAATACGCAGTATTTT.

The chain combines TRBV13 with TRBJ2-7; tentatively, D is TRBD1 (5 bases). The ends were cut back, 2 bases at V and 2 bases at J, with 13 bases in the middle. Germline CDR1 and CDR2: PRHDT and FYEKMQ (reference sequence). CDR3 length: 15 amino acids. This CDR3 reads CASSLWEQVTYEQYF. CDR3 DNA sequence: TGTGCCAGCAGCTTATGGGAACAGGTAACCTACGAGCAGTACTTC.

This sequence joins TRBV5-4 and TRBJ2-5, with 9 bases matching TRBD1. This CDR3 spans 15 amino acids. V lost 6 bases and J lost 5; bases outside the gene matches: 11. Germline V gene sequence: CDR1 SGHNT, CDR2 YYREEE (reference sequence). The CDR3 is CASTLGGTGKETQYF. CDR3 in DNA: TGTGCCAGCACCCTAGGGGGGACAGGGAAGGAGACCCAGTACTTC.

The rearrangement joins TRBV5-1 to TRBJ2-1; D is perhaps TRBD2 (7 bases). Germline CDR1 SGHRS, CDR2 YFSETQ. Trimming took 4 bases from V and 4 from J, leaving 15 bases between them. This CDR3 is 15 amino acids long. DNA for the CDR3: TGCGCCAGCAGCCCTGCGGGGGCGAGGTACAATGAGCAGTTCTTC. Its translation is CASSPAGARYNEQFF.

This clone was seen once. V gene TRBV3-1 (or the pseudogene TRBV3-2) combines with J gene TRBJ2-5; tentatively, D is TRBD2 (6 bases). The CDR3 has 19 residues. The germline CDR1 and CDR2 sequences are LGHDT and YNNKEL (reference sequence). Trimming removed 1 base at V and 4 bases at J, with 25 bases between. CDR3 DNA sequence: TGTGCCAGCAGCCAAGCCCTCCCGCCCGCGGCGGGGTTGGCAGAGACCCAGTACTTC. Amino acid sequence: CASSQALPPAAGLAETQYF.

V and J are TRBV6-5 and TRBJ1-1; TRBD1 matches 7 bases. Per the germline V gene, CDR1 is MNHEY and CDR2 is SVGAGI. This CDR3 is 15 amino acids long. With V trimmed by 2 bases and J by 0 bases, 3 bases remained unmatched. CDR3 in amino acids: CASSYRQGMNTEAFF. The CDR3 DNA follows: TGTGCCAGCAGTTACAGACAGGGCATGAACACTGAAGCTTTCTTT.

The genes are TRBV7-2 and TRBJ2-7; 13 nucleotides agree with TRBD2. V gave up 5 bases and J gave up 7 bases; unmatched junction bases: 8. CDR3 size: 15 residues. Germline CDR1 and CDR2: SGHTA and FQGNSA. The CDR3 nucleotides read TGTGCCAGCAGCCCTGGACTAGCGGGGGTGGGAGAGCAGTACTTC. This codes for CASSPGLAGVGEQYF.

The chain couples TRBV2 to TRBJ1-5, with a tentative D call TRBD1 (6 bases). The germline gives CDR1 SNHLY, CDR2 FYNNEI. V shed 5 bases and J shed 8 bases, with 16 bases lying between them. The CDR3 consists of 14 residues. The CDR3 DNA is TGTGCCAGCAGTTTCCACAGGGATGGAGAGCCCCAGCATTTT. This translates into CASSFHRDGEPQHF.

The chain recombines TRBV7-2 with TRBJ1-2; D is uncertain. Trimming removed 7 bases at V and 4 bases at J, with 10 bases between. This CDR3 comprises 12 residues. Germline CDR1 SGHTA, CDR2 FQGNSA. The DNA for the CDR3 is TGTGCCAGCATCCTAGTGGGCTATGGCTACACCTTC. Amino acids: CASILVGYGYTF.

In DNA, the CDR3 is TGCAGCGTAACGACAGGTATCCCTGAAGCTTTCTTT. This sequence encodes CSVTTGIPEAFF. The chain combines TRBV29-1 with TRBJ1-1, with a possible D match to TRBD1 (6 bases). The CDR3 covers 12 residues. Germline CDR1 is SQVTM and CDR2 is ANQGSEA. V lost 6 bases, J lost 6 bases, and 14 bases lay in between.

V is TRBV5-1 and J is TRBJ2-1; tentatively, D is TRBD1 (6 bases). Germline V CDR1 and CDR2: SGHRS, YFSETQ. CDR3 size: 15 residues. V was clipped by 1 base and J by 2 bases, with 10 bases between them. CDR3 nucleotide sequence: TGCGCCAGCAGCTTGTGGACAGTTACCTACAATGAGCAGTTCTTC. It encodes CASSLWTVTYNEQFF.

The chain uses TRBV30 and TRBJ1-1; 9 bases are shared with TRBD1. CDR3 length: 14 amino acids. The junction had 4 bases not matched to a gene; V was cut back by 0 bases and J by 5 bases. Germline-derived CDR1 and CDR2 are GTSNPN and SVGIG (reference sequence). The CDR3 DNA reads as TGTGCCTGGAGTGTACAGGGGGCGAAAACTGAAGCTTTCTTT. Translated, it gives CAWSVQGAKTEAFF.

The CDR3 DNA reads TGTGCCAGCAGCGCAACAGGGAGCTATGGCTACACCTTC. This gives the protein CASSATGSYGYTF. This rearrangement joins TRBV9 to TRBJ1-2, with a weak D call TRBD1 (6 bases). This CDR3 contains 13 residues. With 3 bases removed from V and 4 bases from J, the gap between germline ends came to 10 bases. Germline V gene data show CDR1 as SGDLS and CDR2 as YYNGEE.

The chain carries TRBV11-2 and TRBJ1-1, with D possibly TRBD1 on 5 matching bases. The V and J ends lost 5 bases and 4 bases respectively, with 11 bases between them. The CDR3 is made up of 13 amino acids. The germline gives CDR1 SGHAT, CDR2 FQNNGV. CDR3 sequence reads: CASSRQWSTEAFF. For the CDR3, the DNA is TGTGCCAGCAGCAGACAGTGGAGCACTGAAGCTTTCTTT.

This chain connects TRBV7-3 to TRBJ2-1; D may be TRBD2 (6 bases). The CDR3 consists of 16 residues. Trimming stripped 5 bases from V and 0 bases from J, with 14 bases between. The germline V gene encodes CDR1 SGHTA and CDR2 FQGTGA. The CDR3 region has the DNA TGTGCCAGCAGCCCGGCAGCGGGCAGCTCCTACAATGAGCAGTTCTTC. Translation gives CASSPAAGSSYNEQFF. The full variable domain, its missing parts supplied by reference TRBV7-3 and TRBJ2-1, is GAGVSQTPSNKVTEKGKYVELRCDPISGHTALYWYRQSLGQGPEFLIYFQGTGAADDSGLPNDRFFAVRPEGSVSTLKIQRTERGDSAVYLCASSPAAGSSYNEQFFGPGTRLTVL.